The clone carrying this T cell receptor (beta chain) was seen only once. This CDR3 is built from 14 residues. Germline lookup yields CDR1 KGHDR and CDR2 SFDVKD. V shed 6 bases, J shed 9 bases, and the junction held 12 bases outside the gene matches. TCRdb reprocessed the RT-PCR reads with MiXCR, giving one entry per CDR3 protein. This table has around 200,000 distinct CDR3 sequences, 38% appearing once. The data were obtained in a study of patients and donors after allogeneic stem cell transplantation. This receptor was identified in a human donor who was either an allogeneic HSCT recipient or a stem cell or donor lymphocyte infusion donor (not recorded which). It is not recorded whose cells these are; they may come from a transplant donor. The V gene is TRBV24-1, the J gene TRBJ1-2, with 7 bases lining up with TRBD1. The sequencing sample was made of blood, either unsorted or a sorted T cell fraction (not recorded which). The CDR3 protein is CATSTARTGDRYTF. CDR3 nucleotide sequence: TGTGCCACCAGTACGGCCCGAACAGGGGATCGCTACACCTTC.